The clone carrying this TCR beta chain was observed once. This sample was taken from a study of cytomegalovirus exposure and HLA in healthy donors. Trimming left V 0 bases short and J 2 bases short, with 17 bases between. The CDR3 covers 17 residues. Germline CDR1 reads SEHNR; CDR2 reads FQNEAQ (reference sequence). Both 60 Vbeta primers and 13 Jbeta primers went into the PCR. Repertoires were generated with immunoSEQ multiplex PCR, while TCRdb's copy carries only in-frame clones and drops some. This table holds some 130,000 clones, approximately 77% found once. The sample taken for sequencing was PBMCs. The chain couples TRBV7-9 to TRBJ2-7; tentative D call: TRBD2 (6 bases). The sequence derives from a woman aged 55-69 years in good health and CMV-seronegative. The CDR3, as DNA: TGTGCCAGCAGCTTAGCATGGTTCGGGGACTGGACCTACGAGCAGTACTTC. It yields the protein CASSLAWFGDWTYEQYF.